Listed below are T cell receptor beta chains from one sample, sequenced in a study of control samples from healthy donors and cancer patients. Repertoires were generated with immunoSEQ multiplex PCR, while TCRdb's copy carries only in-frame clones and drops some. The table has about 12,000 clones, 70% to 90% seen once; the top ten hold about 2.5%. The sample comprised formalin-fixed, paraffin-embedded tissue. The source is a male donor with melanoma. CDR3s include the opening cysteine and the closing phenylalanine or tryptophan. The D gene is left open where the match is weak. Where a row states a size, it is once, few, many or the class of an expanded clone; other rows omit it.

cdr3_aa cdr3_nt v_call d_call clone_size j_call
CSAGGLAGGVETQYF TGCAGTGCTGGTGGACTAGCGGGAGGTGTAGAGACCCAGTACTTC TRBV20-1 TRBD2 few TRBJ2-5
CASSLPIGNEQFF TGCGCCAGCAGCTTACCCATAGGGAATGAGCAGTTCTTC TRBV5-1 - - TRBJ2-1
CASSERGDPWGTEAFF TGTGCCAGCAGTGAACGAGGGGATCCATGGGGCACTGAAGCTTTCTTT TRBV6-1 - once TRBJ1-1
CASSLRAGGGTEAFF TGTGCCAGCAGCTTAAGGGCAGGGGGAGGCACTGAAGCTTTCTTT TRBV7-9 TRBD1 - TRBJ1-1
CASRAGTGGRGYTF TGTGCCAGCAGGGCCGGGACAGGGGGGCGAGGCTACACCTTC TRBV28 TRBD1 - TRBJ1-2
CASSHPLTGGGSPLYF TGTGCCAGCAGCCACCCCCTGACAGGGGGGGGATCACCCCTCTACTTT TRBV11-3 TRBD1 - TRBJ1-6
CASSQGDDNEQFF TGTGCCAGCAGTCAGGGGGACGACAATGAGCAGTTCTTC TRBV4-2 TRBD1 - TRBJ2-1
CASSLGGQEYARQYF TGTGCCAGCAGCCTGGGGGGACAGGAATACGCTCGGCAGTATTTT TRBV14 TRBD1 - TRBJ2-3
CASSVDPLRTAAYNEQFF TGTGCCAGCAGCGTAGACCCCCTTCGGACAGCCGCCTACAATGAGCAGTTCTTC TRBV9 - - TRBJ2-1
CASMLHTTDQPQHF TGTGCCAGCATGCTACACACCACTGATCAGCCCCAGCATTTT TRBV2 - - TRBJ1-5
CASSYYSTDTQYF TGTGCCAGCAGTTACTATAGCACAGATACGCAGTATTTT TRBV6-5 - - TRBJ2-3
CASSQSTGGGGYTF TGTGCCAGCAGCCAGTCCACAGGGGGAGGTGGCTACACCTTC TRBV4-2 TRBD1 - TRBJ1-2
CASSSRGRANTGELFF TGTGCCAGCAGTTCGCGGGGTAGGGCGAACACCGGGGAGCTGTTTTTT TRBV2 - - TRBJ2-2